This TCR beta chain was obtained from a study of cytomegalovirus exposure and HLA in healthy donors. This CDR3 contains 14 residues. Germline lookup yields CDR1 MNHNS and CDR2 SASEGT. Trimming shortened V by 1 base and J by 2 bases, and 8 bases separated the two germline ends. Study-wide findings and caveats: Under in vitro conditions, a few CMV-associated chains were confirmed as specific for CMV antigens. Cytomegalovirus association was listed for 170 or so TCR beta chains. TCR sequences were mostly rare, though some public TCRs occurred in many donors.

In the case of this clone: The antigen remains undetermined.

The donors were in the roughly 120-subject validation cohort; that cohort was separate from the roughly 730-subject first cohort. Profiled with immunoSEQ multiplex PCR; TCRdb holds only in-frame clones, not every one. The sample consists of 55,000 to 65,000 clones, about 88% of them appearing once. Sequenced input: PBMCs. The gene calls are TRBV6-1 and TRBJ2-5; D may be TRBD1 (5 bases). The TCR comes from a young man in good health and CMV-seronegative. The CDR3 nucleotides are TGTGCCAGCAGTGAAGTGACAGAGCAAGAGACCCAGTACTTC. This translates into CASSEVTEQETQYF.